A single sample gave rise to the 9 T cell receptor beta chains below, sequenced in a study of blood T cell repertoires in COVID-19. The assay was immunoSEQ multiplex PCR, and TCRdb's table has in-frame clones only and misses some. Of about 240,000 clones detected, about four fifths appear once; the ten largest clones hold 1.5% to 2%. The sequenced sample was peripheral blood. All receptors derive from a man younger than 45 who had recovered from COVID-19.

This clone is a singleton in its sample. J is TRBJ2-3 and V is TRBV7-2; the D gene is possibly TRBD1 (6 bases). V was pared by 6 bases and J by 4 bases, with 11 bases between. The CDR3 has 13 residues. Germline loops: CDR1 SGHTA, CDR2 FQGNSA. The CDR3 protein is CASRTTGSDTQYF. In DNA form, the CDR3 reads TGTGCCAGCAGAACCACAGGGTCAGATACGCAGTATTTT.

This clone came up a few times. The chain uses TRBV27 and TRBJ2-3, with 14 bases matching TRBD2. The CDR3 covers 16 residues. Germline V gene data show CDR1 as MNHEY and CDR2 as SMNVEV (reference sequence). The junction had 6 bases not matched to a gene; V was cut back by 5 bases and J by 5 bases. The CDR3 nucleotides are TGTGCCAGCAGTCGTTTCGGGACTAGCGGGGGAGATACGCAGTATTTT. Amino acids: CASSRFGTSGGDTQYF.

The chain has TRBV7-2 and TRBJ1-5; no reliable D call. The germline CDR1 and CDR2 sequences are SGHTA and FQGNSA. CDR3 length equals 13 residues. V lost 5 bases, J lost 2 bases, and 7 bases lay in between. The CDR3 DNA follows: TGTGCCAGCAGCCGGGAGGGCAATCAGCCCCAGCATTTT. Translation gives CASSREGNQPQHF. Using reference TRBV7-2 and TRBJ1-5 for the parts outside the CDR3, the full variable domain is GAGVSQSPSNKVTEKGKDVELRCDPISGHTALYWYRQSLGQGLEFLIYFQGNSAPDKSGLPSDRFSAERTGGSVSTLTIQRTQQEDSAVYLCASSREGNQPQHFGDGTRLSIL.

This clone was detected only a few times. This chain joins TRBV4-2 and TRBJ2-3; 8 nucleotides match TRBD1. The CDR3 extends over 14 amino acids. After removal of 0 bases from V and 5 bases from J, the junction contained 1 base not matched to a gene. Germline CDR1 LGHNA, CDR2 YNFKEQ. CDR3 coding DNA: TGTGCCAGCAGCCAAGAGACAGGGGAAGATACGCAGTATTTT. Amino acid sequence: CASSQETGEDTQYF.

CDR3 nucleotides: TGCAGTGCTAAGGACAGGGAAGTC. Protein: CSAKDREV. The chain joins TRBV20-1 to TRBJ2-7; 8 bases fit TRBD1. The V gene's germline CDR1 is DFQATT and CDR2 SNEGSKA (reference sequence). This CDR3 is built from 8 residues.

The rearrangement links TRBV10-3 to TRBJ2-3; no clear D. Germline V lookup: CDR1 ENHRY, CDR2 SYGVKD. The length of the CDR3 is 13 residues. The V end lost 4 bases, the J end lost 2 bases, and 7 bases lay between the germline ends. In nucleotides, the CDR3 is TGTGCCATCAGTGGACTGATCACAGATACGCAGTATTTT. It encodes CAISGLITDTQYF.

This chain connects TRBV3-1 (or the pseudogene TRBV3-2) to TRBJ1-1; D possibly corresponds to TRBD1 (5 bases). This CDR3 has 13 residues. The germline CDR1 and CDR2 sequences are LGHDT and YNNKEL (reference sequence). Trimming pared 5 bases from V and 5 bases from J, leaving 12 bases between. CDR3 coding DNA: TGTGCCAGCAGCGGGGGGGGGAGAACTGAAGCTTTCTTT. This codes for CASSGGGRTEAFF.

This sequence joins TRBV5-4 and TRBJ2-3, with 13 nucleotides matching TRBD2. Germline V gene lookup returns CDR1 SGHNT and CDR2 YYREEE (reference sequence). V gave up 2 bases and J gave up 1 base; unmatched junction bases: 1. The CDR3 covers 16 residues. CDR3: CASSLTSGGGTDTQYF. The CDR3 region has the DNA TGTGCCAGCAGCTTAACTAGCGGGGGGGGCACAGATACGCAGTATTTT.

The chain joins TRBV10-3 to TRBJ1-2, with D possibly being TRBD1 (5 bases). Germline CDR1 reads ENHRY; CDR2 reads SYGVKD. V lost 0 bases and J 4 bases, leaving 9 bases between the germline ends. The CDR3 is 14 residues long. The CDR3 here is CAISESRQPYGYTF. The CDR3 coding sequence is TGTGCCATCAGTGAGTCACGACAGCCCTATGGCTACACCTTC.